The 22 T cell receptor beta chains reported below all come from one sample, sequenced in a study of cytomegalovirus exposure and HLA in healthy donors (dated by TCRdb to the late 2010s). Library preparation employed the immunoSEQ multiplex PCR assay. For the multiplex PCR, a mixture combining 60 forward primers for TCR Vbeta segments and 13 reverse primers for TCR Jbeta segments was used. Imported from immuneACCESS, the table was reduced by TCRdb to in-frame sequences with V and J called. These copies leave out some clones; in studies compared against another copy, an unresolved V gene accounts for under half, and the cause of the remainder is not known. A total of some 120,000 clones appear in this sample, about 80% of them only once. The ten biggest clones cover approximately 8.4% of the sample. The specimen was PBMCs. The source is a man younger than 45 in good health and CMV-seropositive.

CDR3 bases: TGTGCCAGCAGGGAAAGCGGGGGGGCCCTAAATGAGCAGTTCTTC. Translating gives CASRESGGALNEQFF. This sequence joins TRBV5-6 and TRBJ2-1, with TRBD2 matching over 10 bases. Germline V gene lookup returns CDR1 SGHDT and CDR2 YYEEEE. V trimming: 5 bases; J trimming: 7 bases; junction bases outside the gene matches: 9. The CDR3 runs 15 residues.

This chain connects TRBV11-2 to TRBJ1-6; no firm D call. Germline lookup yields CDR1 SGHAT and CDR2 FQNNGV. The V gene lost 1 base and the J gene lost 7 bases, with 14 bases spanning the gap. The CDR3 is 16 amino acids. The CDR3 nucleotides read TGTGCCAGCAGCTTAGCAGGACCTCCGGGGAATTCACCCCTCCACTTT. Protein product: CASSLAGPPGNSPLHF.

The V gene is TRBV6-1, the J gene TRBJ2-7, with 12 bases that match TRBD2. CDR3 length equals 15 residues. The trim removed 5 bases at V and 4 bases at J, leaving 6 bases unmatched. Germline V gene data show CDR1 as MNHNS and CDR2 as SASEGT. CDR3 sequence: CASSPRTSGEYEQYF. The CDR3 nucleotides are TGTGCCAGCAGTCCCCGGACTAGCGGGGAGTACGAGCAGTACTTC.

The chain combines TRBV4-1 with TRBJ2-1; D uncertain. Germline V gene sequence: CDR1 MGHRA, CDR2 YSYEKL. The CDR3 is 14 amino acids. Between the trimmed V and J ends, which lost 0 bases and 6 bases, there was a span of 9 bases. CDR3 in DNA: TGCGCCAGCAGCCAAGATCGCCTAGGCAATGAGCAGTTCTTC. It specifies CASSQDRLGNEQFF.

Here the CDR3 DNA reads TGTGCCAGCAGCTTAGTAGTGACAGGGCAGGAGCAGTACTTC. Protein: CASSLVVTGQEQYF. The rearrangement uses TRBV11-2 and TRBJ2-7; 7 nucleotides line up with TRBD1. The CDR3 contains 14 residues. Germline CDR1 is SGHAT and CDR2 is FQNNGV. Trimming cost V 1 base and J 7 bases; bases outside gene matches: 7.

The genes are TRBV11-3 and TRBJ1-1; D not resolved. The V gene lost 8 bases and the J gene lost 11 bases, with 6 bases spanning the gap. In germline, CDR1 is SGHNT, CDR2 YENEEA. The CDR3 length is 8 residues. CDR3 in DNA: TGTGCCAGCCACGGGGCTTTCTTT. This gives the protein CASHGAFF.

This chain joins TRBV19 and TRBJ1-1, with D unresolved. The V and J ends lost 3 bases and 1 base respectively, with 12 bases between them. From germline, CDR1 is LNHDA and CDR2 SQIVND (reference sequence). The CDR3 covers 15 residues. CDR3 nucleotides: TGTGCCAGTAGTATTATTGAGAGGCGGAACACTGAAGCTTTCTTT. Protein product: CASSIIERRNTEAFF.

The chain uses TRBV10-3 and TRBJ2-3; tentative D call: TRBD2 (5 bases). Germline loops: CDR1 ENHRY, CDR2 SYGVKD. The CDR3 covers 13 residues. Trimming cost V 3 bases and J 5 bases, with 9 bases left between them. The CDR3 loop is CAISDDYRDTQYF. The DNA of the CDR3 is TGTGCCATCAGTGACGACTATCGAGATACGCAGTATTTT.

This chain links TRBV5-6 with TRBJ2-7, with 10 bases matching TRBD1. Germline CDR1 and CDR2: SGHDT and YYEEEE. J lost 3 bases, V lost 5 bases, and 11 bases had no gene match. The CDR3 totals 16 residues. The CDR3: CASRLGRQGAGYEQYF. The CDR3 DNA reads as TGTGCCAGCAGGCTCGGACGACAGGGGGCAGGCTACGAGCAGTACTTC.

A note on this clone: Its ends do not fully match the called genes, so a read error is possible. The rearrangement links TRBV2 to TRBJ2-6, with TRBD1 as a possible D gene (5 bases). Germline V gives CDR1 SNHLY, CDR2 FYNNEI. The CDR3 is 11 amino acids. The CDR3 DNA follows: TGTGCCAGCACTGGGGCCAACGGCCTGACTTTC. This encodes CASTGANGLTF.

The chain links TRBV6-5 to TRBJ2-1; possible D gene TRBD1, 6 bases. Germline V gene lookup returns CDR1 MNHEY and CDR2 SVGAGI. The V end was cut by 7 bases, the J end by 5 bases, with 12 bases between. The CDR3 spans 13 residues. This chain's CDR3 is CASIGDTHNEQFF. Written as DNA, the CDR3 is TGTGCCAGCATTGGGGACACACACAATGAGCAGTTCTTC.

The J gene is TRBJ2-1, the V gene TRBV27; possible D gene TRBD2, 5 bases. V dropped 2 bases and J dropped 6 bases, with 8 bases sitting between them. The CDR3 has 13 amino acids. CDR1 is MNHEY and CDR2 is SMNVEV in the germline V gene (reference sequence). The CDR3: CASSLEGFNEQFF. CDR3 nucleotide sequence: TGTGCCAGCAGTTTAGAGGGCTTCAATGAGCAGTTCTTC.

This chain joins TRBV29-1 and TRBJ2-1; D possibly corresponds to TRBD1 (5 bases). Germline V gives CDR1 SQVTM, CDR2 ANQGSEA. CDR3 size: 15 residues. V dropped 6 bases and J dropped 4 bases, with 19 bases sitting between them. CDR3 amino acids: CSVFRAPSGYNEQFF. The CDR3 DNA sequence: TGCAGCGTATTCAGGGCCCCGTCAGGATACAATGAGCAGTTCTTC.

The gene calls are TRBV29-1 and TRBJ2-3, with D tentatively TRBD1 (6 bases). This CDR3 has 13 amino acids. Germline lookup yields CDR1 SQVTM and CDR2 ANQGSEA. V lost 3 bases and J 6 bases, leaving 13 bases between the germline ends. Here the CDR3 reads CSVEVDRYDTQYF. CDR3 in DNA: TGCAGCGTTGAGGTGGACAGATACGATACGCAGTATTTT.

This clone was seen only a few times. The chain carries TRBV2 and TRBJ2-7; 9 bases align to TRBD1. Germline V CDR1 and CDR2: SNHLY, FYNNEI. V shed 6 bases and J 2 bases; nucleotides not matched to a gene: 11. The CDR3 spans 16 residues. The CDR3 nucleotides are TGTGCCAGCAGCCTTGAGGGGACAGGGATACCCTACGAGCAGTACTTC. This translates into CASSLEGTGIPYEQYF.

V and J are TRBV18 and TRBJ1-2; 7 bases fit TRBD1. The germline CDR1 and CDR2 sequences are KGHSH and LQKENI. Trimming at V came to 2 bases and at J to 2 bases, leaving 2 bases not matched to a gene. CDR3 length: 14 residues. The CDR3 region is CASSPTGQNYGYTF. CDR3 in DNA: TGTGCCAGCTCACCAACGGGACAGAACTATGGCTACACCTTC. The whole variable domain, filled in from reference TRBV18 and TRBJ1-2, reads NAGVMQNPRHLVRRRGQEARLRCSPMKGHSHVYWYRQLPEEGLKFMVYLQKENIIDESGMPKERFSAEFPKEGPSILRIQQVVRGDSAAYFCASSPTGQNYGYTFGSGTRLTVV.

This rearrangement joins TRBV7-8 to TRBJ2-3, with D unclear. Germline CDR1 reads SGHVS; CDR2 reads FQNEAQ. The CDR3 contains 13 residues. V shed 4 bases and J shed 3 bases, with 8 bases lying between them. The CDR3: CASSYGSTDTQYF. The CDR3, as DNA: TGTGCCAGCAGCTACGGGTCAACAGATACGCAGTATTTT.

J is TRBJ2-5 and V is TRBV10-3; 11 bases align to TRBD1. The DNA end lines up better with TRBJ2-7; the J call may be wrong. The CDR3 has 15 residues. Germline values: CDR1 ENHRY, CDR2 SYGVKD. CDR3 amino acids: CAISEFGQGAPEQYF. The CDR3 bases are TGTGCCATCAGTGAGTTCGGACAGGGGGCGCCCGAGCAGTACTTC.

This clone came up a few times. The V call is TRBV9, the J call TRBJ1-1, with D perhaps matching TRBD1 (5 bases). The V and J ends lost 4 bases and 6 bases respectively, with 10 bases between them. The germline gives CDR1 SGDLS, CDR2 YYNGEE. The CDR3 is made up of 12 amino acids. CDR3 sequence: CASSSRGSEAFF. In nucleotides, the CDR3 is TGTGCCAGCAGCTCTAGGGGTTCTGAAGCTTTCTTT.

V and J are TRBV7-6 and TRBJ1-6; D is ambiguous. Germline V CDR1 and CDR2: SGHVS, FNYEAQ. The length of the CDR3 is 17 residues. Trimming took off 5 bases at V and 6 bases at J, with 20 bases between the two ends. The CDR3 DNA is TGTGCCAGCAGCCCTACCTTGGTGGGAGGAATTAATTCACCCCTCCACTTT. It codes for CASSPTLVGGINSPLHF.

This chain joins TRBV29-1 and TRBJ1-6, with TRBD1 identical over 7 bases. The CDR3 runs 13 residues. Looked up from germline, CDR1 is SQVTM and CDR2 is ANQGSEA. Trimming took 6 bases from V and 5 from J; bases not matched to a gene: 4. CDR3 in DNA: TGCAGCGTCCTGCAGGGGGATAATTCACCCCTCCACTTT. Translated, it gives CSVLQGDNSPLHF.

This clone was detected only a few times. The gene calls are TRBV20-1 and TRBJ2-1; 8 nucleotides line up with TRBD1. This CDR3 is built from 11 residues. Per germline, CDR1 DFQATT and CDR2 SNEGSKA (reference sequence). With 1 base clipped from V and 10 bases from J, the junction kept 0 bases outside the gene matches. The CDR3, as DNA: TGCAGTGCTAGAGGGACAGGGGAGCAGTTCTTC. This translates into CSARGTGEQFF.